Here is one T cell receptor (beta chain) with its context. Antigen specificity is unknown. This specimen comes from a study of cytomegalovirus exposure and HLA in healthy donors. Germline V gene data show CDR1 as SGHRS and CDR2 as YFSETQ. V lost 4 bases to trimming and J lost 5 bases; unmatched junction nucleotides: 9. The CDR3 contains 15 residues. Primers for the PCR totalled 60 Vbeta and 13 Jbeta. The assay was immunoSEQ multiplex PCR, and TCRdb's table has in-frame clones only and misses some. The sample includes around 180,000 clones, around 83% of them seen just once. Whole-study findings and limits: Listed as cytomegalovirus-associated were over 150 TCR beta chains. In vitro data verified a few CMV-associated chains as specific for CMV antigens. Fewer than 20,000 TCR beta sequences were associated with HLA alleles at 0.05 false discovery rate in a later analysis. An observed cluster of highly shared sequence variants was recorded as a likely sequencing artifact.

The chain carries TRBV5-1 and TRBJ1-2; TRBD1 agrees at 9 bases. Sequenced: PBMCs. This clonotype was sampled from a woman aged 40 to 50 in good health and CMV-seronegative. The CDR3, as DNA: TGCGCCAGCAGCCCTGGGACAGGGATGAGGTATGGCTACACCTTC. Its translation is CASSPGTGMRYGYTF. The complete variable domain, with remaining parts taken from reference TRBV5-1 and TRBJ1-2, reads KAGVTQTPRYLIKTRGQQVTLSCSPISGHRSVSWYQQTPGQGLQFLFEYFSETQRNKGNFPGRFSGRQFSNSRSEMNVSTLELGDSALYLCASSPGTGMRYGYTFGSGTRLTVV.